Sequencing of this T cell receptor beta chain was carried out in a study of cytomegalovirus exposure and HLA in healthy donors. The PCR made use of 60 Vbeta and 13 Jbeta primers. Assay used: immunoSEQ multiplex PCR; TCRdb lists only in-frame clones, some missing. Of under 55,000 clones listed, around 82% are singletons. Germline values: CDR1 SEHNR, CDR2 FQNEAQ (reference sequence). The CDR3 contains 16 residues. The ends lost 6 bases at V and 5 bases at J; junction bases unmatched: 9. The chain employs TRBV7-9 and TRBJ2-5; 13 nucleotides match TRBD2. Sequencing input: PBMCs. This TCR came from a man aged 30 to 45 in good health and CMV-seropositive. This CDR3 is CASSPGTSGVWETQYF. The CDR3 DNA reads TGTGCCAGCAGTCCCGGGACTAGCGGGGTTTGGGAGACCCAGTACTTC.